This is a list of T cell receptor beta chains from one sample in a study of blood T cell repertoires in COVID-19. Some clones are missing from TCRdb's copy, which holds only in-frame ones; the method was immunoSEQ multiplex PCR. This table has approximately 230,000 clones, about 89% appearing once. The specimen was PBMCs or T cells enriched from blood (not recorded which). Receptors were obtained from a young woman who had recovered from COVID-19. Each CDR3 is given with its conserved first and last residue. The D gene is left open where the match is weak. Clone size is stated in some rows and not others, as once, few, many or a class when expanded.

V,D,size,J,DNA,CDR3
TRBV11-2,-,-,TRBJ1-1,TGTGCCAGCAGCCAGTGGGCAGACACTGAAGCTTTCTTT,CASSQWADTEAFF
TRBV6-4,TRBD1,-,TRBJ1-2,TGTGCCAGCAGTAACCGGGACAGGGTAAGGGGCTATGGCTACACCTTC,CASSNRDRVRGYGYTF
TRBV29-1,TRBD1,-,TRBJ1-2,TGCAGCGCCGGGAGCGGGACAGGGCCTGGCTACACCTTC,CSAGSGTGPGYTF
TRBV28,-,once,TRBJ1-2,TGTGCCAGCAGTCTTCAGGGAGGGGAGGGGGACTATGGCTACACCTTC,CASSLQGGEGDYGYTF
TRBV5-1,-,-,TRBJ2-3,TGCGCCAGCAGCTTGGGCTCGAGCGGACCCTTCGGTGGTACGCAGTATTTT,CASSLGSSGPFGGTQYF
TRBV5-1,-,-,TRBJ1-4,TGCGCCAGCAGCTTTCAGGGAGGCAATGAAAAACTGTTTTTT,CASSFQGGNEKLFF
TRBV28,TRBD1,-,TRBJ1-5,TGTGCCAGCAGTTTCTTACGGTCGACAGGGAATCAGCCCCAGCATTTT,CASSFLRSTGNQPQHF
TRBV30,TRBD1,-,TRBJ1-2,TGTGCCTGGAGTGGGGGACAGGGGGCGCGCGGCTACACCTTC,CAWSGGQGARGYTF
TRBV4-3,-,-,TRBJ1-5,TGCGCCAGCAGCCAAGATGCGATGTATCAGCCCCAGCATTTT,CASSQDAMYQPQHF
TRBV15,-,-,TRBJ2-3,TGTGCCACCACTTTGGCAGGGACAGATACGCAGTATTTT,CATTLAGTDTQYF
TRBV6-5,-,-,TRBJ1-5,TGTGCCCTATCCCACAGGGAAGGTCAGCCCCAGCATTTT,CALSHREGQPQHF
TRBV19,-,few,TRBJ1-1,TGTGCCAGTAGCTACGGACTGACTGAAGCTTTCTTT,CASSYGLTEAFF
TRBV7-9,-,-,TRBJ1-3,TGTGCCAGCAGCTCCGTTTCTACAGGGCTTGGAAACACCATATATTTT,CASSSVSTGLGNTIYF
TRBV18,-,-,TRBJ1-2,TGTGCCAGCTCACCACCGGCCAACTATGGCTACACCTTC,CASSPPANYGYTF
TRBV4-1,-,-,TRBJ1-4,TGCGCCAGCAGCCAAGTCAACAGGGACGCTAATGAAAAACTGTTTTTT,CASSQVNRDANEKLFF
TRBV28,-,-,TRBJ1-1,TGTGCCACCACGCTCCAGGAGGGTGAAGCTTTCTTT,CATTLQEGEAFF
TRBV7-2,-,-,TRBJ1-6,TGTGCCAGCAAGGGAGGGCCGAGCTCCTATAATTCACCCCTCCACTTT,CASKGGPSSYNSPLHF
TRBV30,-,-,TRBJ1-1,TGTGCCTGGGAGAAGACAAACAAAGGCACTGAAGCTTTCTTT,CAWEKTNKGTEAFF
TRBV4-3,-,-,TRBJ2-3,TGCGCCAGCAGCCAAGGGCAGAGCGGGTGGGGTGGAGATACGCAGTATTTT,CASSQGQSGWGGDTQYF
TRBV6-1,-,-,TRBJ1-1,TGTGCCAGCAGTGAATTTGGCGGTGAAGCTTTCTTT,CASSEFGGEAFF
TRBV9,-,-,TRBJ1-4,TGTGCCAGCAGCGGACACGGATCCGCAACTAATGAAAAACTGTTTTTT,CASSGHGSATNEKLFF
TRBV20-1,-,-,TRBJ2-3,TGCAGTGCGCCGGAGGCAGATACGCAGTATTTT,CSAPEADTQYF
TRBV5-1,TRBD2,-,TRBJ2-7,TGCGCCAGCAGCTGGCTGACTAGCGGGAGCTCCTACGAGCAGTACTTC,CASSWLTSGSSYEQYF
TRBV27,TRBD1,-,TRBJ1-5,TGTGCCAGCAGTTGGGACAGCCAACAGCCCCAGCATTTT,CASSWDSQQPQHF
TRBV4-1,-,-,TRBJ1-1,TGCGCCAGCAGCCAAGAGAGCGTGGGGGCGGCTGAAGCTTTCTTT,CASSQESVGAAEAFF
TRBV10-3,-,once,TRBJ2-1,TGTGCCATCAGTGAAAAGCTAGACGGGGGCTCCTACAATGAGCAGTTCTTC,CAISEKLDGGSYNEQFF
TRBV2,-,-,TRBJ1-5,TGTGCCAGCAGTGAAGGGGGGGTCAATAGCAATCAGCCCCAGCATTTT,CASSEGGVNSNQPQHF
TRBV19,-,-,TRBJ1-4,TGTGCCAGTAACTCGGCAACTAATGAAAAACTGTTTTTT,CASNSATNEKLFF
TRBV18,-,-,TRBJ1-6,TGTGCCAGCTCACCTCAGGGTGGTAATTCACCCCTCCACTTT,CASSPQGGNSPLHF
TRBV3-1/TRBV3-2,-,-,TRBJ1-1,TGTGCCAGCAGCCAAGTTTCCGGGAACACTGAAGCTTTCTTT,CASSQVSGNTEAFF
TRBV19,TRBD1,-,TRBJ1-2,TGTGCCAGTAGCCCAGACCTGACAGGGGCGTATGGCTACACCTTC,CASSPDLTGAYGYTF
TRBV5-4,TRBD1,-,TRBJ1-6,TGTGCCAGCAGCTTAAACCGGGACAGGGGTGGATCACCCCTCCACTTT,CASSLNRDRGGSPLHF
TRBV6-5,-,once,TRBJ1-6,TGTGCCAGCAGTCCCCCCAGATATAATTCACCCCTCCACTTT,CASSPPRYNSPLHF
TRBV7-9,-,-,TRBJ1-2,TGTGCCAGCAGCTTTGGGACGGGAGAAGGTTTAGGCTACACCTTC,CASSFGTGEGLGYTF
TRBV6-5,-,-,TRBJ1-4,TGTGCCAGCGGCTCGGGGGAAAAACTGTTTTTT,CASGSGEKLFF
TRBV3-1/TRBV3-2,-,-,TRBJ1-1,TGTGCCAGCACCCAACAGATATCGGACAGATTGAACACTGAAGCTTTCTTT,CASTQQISDRLNTEAFF
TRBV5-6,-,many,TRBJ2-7,TGTGCCAGCAGCTTCGGCTACGAGCAGTACTTC,CASSFGYEQYF
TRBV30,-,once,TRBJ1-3,TGTGCCTGGAGGCAGGGGTCTGGAAACACCATATATTTT,CAWRQGSGNTIYF
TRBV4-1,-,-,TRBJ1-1,TGCGCCAGCAGCCAAGATTCTGGAGGGGACACTGAAGCTTTCTTT,CASSQDSGGDTEAFF
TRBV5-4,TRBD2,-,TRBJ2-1,TGTGCCAGCAGCCCCCGGCGGGAGAAGGTTAATGAGCAGTTCTTC,CASSPRREKVNEQFF
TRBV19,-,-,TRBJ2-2,TGTGCCAGTAGTATGGGGCCGTCGGGGGAGCTGTTTTTT,CASSMGPSGELFF
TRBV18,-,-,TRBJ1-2,TGTGCCAGCTCACCAGGAACGGACAGCCCTAAGGATGGCTACACCTTC,CASSPGTDSPKDGYTF
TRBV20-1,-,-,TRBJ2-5,TGCAGTGCTTCAGGGCAAGAGACCCAGTACTTC,CSASGQETQYF
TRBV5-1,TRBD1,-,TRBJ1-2,TGCGCCAGCAGCTTGCGTTATAAGGACAGGGGGCTGCCAAGCTACACCTTC,CASSLRYKDRGLPSYTF
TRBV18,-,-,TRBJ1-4,TGTGCCAGCTCGGATCTGGGCAGGCCTGGAAAACTGTTTTTT,CASSDLGRPGKLFF
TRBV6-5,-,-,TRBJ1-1,TGTGCCAGCAGGGGGGGGCTAATCGCTGAAGCTTTCTTT,CASRGGLIAEAFF
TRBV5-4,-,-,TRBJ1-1,TGTGCCAGCAGTATAGGGGTGAACACTGAAGCTTTCTTT,CASSIGVNTEAFF
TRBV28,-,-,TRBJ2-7,TGTGCCAGCAGTTTACCCCCATACGAGCAGTACTTC,CASSLPPYEQYF
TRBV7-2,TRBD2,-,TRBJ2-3,TGTGCCAGCAGCTTAGGACTAGCGGGATGGGGAGATACGCAGTATTTT,CASSLGLAGWGDTQYF
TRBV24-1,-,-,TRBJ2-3,TGTGCCACCAGTGATCGGCCGGGGCGGGAAATCACAGATACGCAGTATTTT,CATSDRPGREITDTQYF
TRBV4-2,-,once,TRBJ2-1,TGTGCCAGCAGCCAAGCTCGGGGGAATGAGCAGTTCTTC,CASSQARGNEQFF
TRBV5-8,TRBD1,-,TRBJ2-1,TGTGCCAGCAGCCCCGGGACAGGGAGAAATGAGCAGTTCTTC,CASSPGTGRNEQFF
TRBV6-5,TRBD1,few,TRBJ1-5,TGTGCCAGCAGGGACAGGGGTATCAATCAGCCCCAGCATTTT,CASRDRGINQPQHF
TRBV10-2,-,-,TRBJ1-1,TGCGCCAGCAATCCTAGGTTGGGTAGCAGGGACTTTAACACTGAAGCTTTCTTT,CASNPRLGSRDFNTEAFF
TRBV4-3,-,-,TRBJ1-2,TGCGCCAGCAGCCGAGACTACTGGTTCTACACCTTC,CASSRDYWFYTF